One sample yielded the 5 T cell receptor beta chains listed below, sequenced in a study of T-cell reconstitution after alpha-beta-depleted transplantation in children. Unique molecular identifiers were used to barcode this TCRbeta library. Using its own MiXCR run on the PCR reads, TCRdb lists one record per CDR3 protein. The sample lists about 340,000 distinct CDR3 sequences, around 16% occurring once. This material consisted of PBMCs, mostly from graft donor cells, taken 360 days after TCRalphabeta/CD19-depleted stem cell transplant. Receptors were obtained from a male patient aged 2-9 years who had a stem cell transplant for acute lymphoblastic leukemia, so the T cells may come from the graft donor.

This clonotype has more than one count but fewer than ten. The V gene is TRBV4-2, the J gene TRBJ2-3; TRBD1 matches at 9 bases. Germline V lookup: CDR1 LGHNA, CDR2 YNFKEQ. The CDR3 totals 14 residues. V shed 6 bases and J 1 base; nucleotides not matched to a gene: 2. The CDR3 loop reads CASRRDRGTDTQYF. CDR3 coding DNA: TGTGCCAGCAGAAGGGACAGGGGCACAGATACGCAGTATTTT.

This clonotype showed up just a few times. The V gene is TRBV4-1, the J gene TRBJ2-5; 7 bases line up with TRBD2. Germline-derived CDR1 and CDR2 are MGHRA and YSYEKL. This CDR3 has 13 residues. After removal of 6 bases from V and 5 bases from J, the junction contained 6 bases not matched to a gene. Here the CDR3 reads CASRRLAGETQYF. CDR3 bases: TGCGCCAGCAGGAGACTAGCCGGCGAGACCCAGTACTTC.

Many counts were recorded for this clonotype. This chain connects TRBV28 to TRBJ2-1; D is uncertain. CDR3 length equals 13 residues. Trimming took 2 bases from V and 14 from J, leaving 16 bases between them. Germline CDR1 and CDR2: MDHEN and SYDVKM. CDR3 DNA: TGTGCCAGCAGTTTAAGGGTCCCGGGTTTGGAGTTCTTC. Encoded protein: CASSLRVPGLEFF.

This clonotype was detected ten times or more. The V and J genes are TRBV6-5 and TRBJ1-1; 7 bases are shared with TRBD1. The length of the CDR3 is 15 residues. Trimming removed 6 bases from V and 0 bases from J; junction bases left unmatched: 7. Looked up from germline, CDR1 is MNHEY and CDR2 is SVGAGI. CDR3 nucleotide sequence: TGTGCCAGCAGAGGGACAGCGGTTTTGAACACTGAAGCTTTCTTT. Its protein is CASRGTAVLNTEAFF.

There are a few counts of this clonotype. The chain recombines TRBV11-1 with TRBJ2-1; 12 bases fit TRBD2. Per the germline V gene, CDR1 is SGHAT and CDR2 is FQDESV (reference sequence). The CDR3 covers 20 residues. V lost 5 bases to trimming and J lost 5 bases; unmatched junction nucleotides: 19. The DNA of the CDR3 is TGTGCCAGCAGCCCCGTCCATTTTTCTGAACTAGCGGGAGGCAACAATGAGCAGTTCTTC. Translated: CASSPVHFSELAGGNNEQFF.